This TCR beta chain was sequenced for a study of shared clonotypes between healthy human individuals. Study results and caveats: On the whole, naive subsets had larger estimated richness than memory subsets had.

Samples underwent the assay at deep level. Measured with immunoSEQ multiplex PCR; TCRdb has only the in-frame clones, and not every one. Among some 1 million clones listed, about 80% were seen once. As for this clone: Its specificity is not known.

This TCR was recovered from a man in his late teens or twenties in good health. The sequencing input was memory CD4+ T cells sorted from blood. The subset: CD45RA-negative fraction.

The DNA for the CDR3 is TGTGCCTGGAGTGTTAATAGGTGGGACATTCAGTACTTC. It yields the protein CAWSVNRWDIQYF. The rearrangement links TRBV30 to TRBJ2-4, with D unresolved. The CDR3 consists of 13 residues. The V and J ends lost 0 bases and 8 bases respectively, with 11 bases between them. Germline V gene data show CDR1 as GTSNPN and CDR2 as SVGIG (reference sequence).